This entry describes one TCR beta chain. Germline V gene data show CDR1 as SGHRS and CDR2 as YFSETQ. With V trimmed by 3 bases and J by 7 bases, 9 bases remained unmatched. The CDR3 sequence is 15 residues long. A sample-barcoded 5' primer and a J-beta primer mix were used in a second PCR of about 7 to 12 cycles. Each cDNA was tagged by a template-switch adaptor containing 12 random nucleotides. CDR3-containing paired-end reads numbering at least 2.5 million came from each sample. From the 5' RACE reads, TCRdb called clonotypes with MiXCR, one entry per CDR3 protein. In the table there are approximately 1,700,000 distinct CDR3 sequences, more than 35% of which are singletons. This entry belongs to a study of blood T cells in healthy people across ages.

The V and J genes are TRBV5-1 and TRBJ2-1, with 8 bases fitting TRBD1. The receptor was derived from a human donor in good health. Sequences were obtained from blood. The CDR3 here is CASSYGQGGVNEQFF. The CDR3 nucleotides read TGCGCCAGCAGCTACGGACAGGGAGGAGTGAATGAGCAGTTCTTC.